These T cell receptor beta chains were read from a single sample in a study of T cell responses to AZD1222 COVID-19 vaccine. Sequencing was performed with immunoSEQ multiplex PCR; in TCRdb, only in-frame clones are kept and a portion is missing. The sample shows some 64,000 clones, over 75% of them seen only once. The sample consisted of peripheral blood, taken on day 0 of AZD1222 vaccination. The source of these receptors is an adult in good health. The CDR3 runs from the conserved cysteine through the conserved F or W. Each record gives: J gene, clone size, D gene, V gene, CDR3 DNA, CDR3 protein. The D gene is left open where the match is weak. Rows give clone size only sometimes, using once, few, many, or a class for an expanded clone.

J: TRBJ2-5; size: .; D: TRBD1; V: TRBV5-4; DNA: TGTGCCAGCAGCTTGACCCTGACAGGGATGGGAGAGACCCAGTACTTC; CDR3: CASSLTLTGMGETQYF
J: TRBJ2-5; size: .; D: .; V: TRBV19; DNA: TGTGCCAGTAGTGAGGTGGCAGGGTACCAAGAGACCCAGTACTTC; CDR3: CASSEVAGYQETQYF
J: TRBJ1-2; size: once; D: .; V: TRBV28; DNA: TGTGCCAGCAGTTTGCCATGGACTAACTATGGCTACACCTTC; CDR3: CASSLPWTNYGYTF
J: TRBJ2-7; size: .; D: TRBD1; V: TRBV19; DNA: TGTGCCAGTAGTCCGGACAGGGGACGCACATCCGAGCAGTACTTC; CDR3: CASSPDRGRTSEQYF
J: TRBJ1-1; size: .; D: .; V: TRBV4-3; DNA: TGCGCCAGCAGCCAAGTACAGTGGAACACTGAAGCTTTCTTT; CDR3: CASSQVQWNTEAFF
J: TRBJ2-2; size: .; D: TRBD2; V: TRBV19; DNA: TGTGCCAGTAGTACAGCGGGGGGCCCCGGGGAGCTGTTTTTT; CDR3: CASSTAGGPGELFF
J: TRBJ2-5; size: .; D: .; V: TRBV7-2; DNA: TGTGCCAGCAGCTTAGTAAGAAAAGAGACCCAGTACTTC; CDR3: CASSLVRKETQYF
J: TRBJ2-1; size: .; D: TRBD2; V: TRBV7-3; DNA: TGTGCCAGCAGCTTATCAAGCGGGGGGCTCTCGAGTTACAATGAGCAGTTCTTC; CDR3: CASSLSSGGLSSYNEQFF
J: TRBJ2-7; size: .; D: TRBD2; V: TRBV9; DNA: TGTGCCAGCAGCCCCGGACTAGCGGGCTACGAGCAGTACTTC; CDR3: CASSPGLAGYEQYF
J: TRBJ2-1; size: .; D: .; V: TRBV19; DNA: TGTGCCAGTAGTCGGGTAGGGAATGAGCAGTTCTTC; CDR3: CASSRVGNEQFF
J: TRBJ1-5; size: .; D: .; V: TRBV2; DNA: TGTGCCAGCACTCCCGACAGAAGCAATCAGCCCCAGCATTTT; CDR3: CASTPDRSNQPQHF
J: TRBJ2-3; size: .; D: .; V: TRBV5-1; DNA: TGCGCCAGCAGCCCCGGGACACCGGACGCAGATACGCAGTATTTT; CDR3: CASSPGTPDADTQYF
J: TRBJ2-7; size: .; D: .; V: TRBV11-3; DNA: TGTGCCAGCAGCCCCACCCTTGTGGGGGCGAGGGGCGAGCAGTACTTC; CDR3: CASSPTLVGARGEQYF
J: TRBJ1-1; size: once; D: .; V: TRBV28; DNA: TGTGCCAGCAGGGGGGGCCACACGGGGACTGAAGCTTTCTTT; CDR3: CASRGGHTGTEAFF
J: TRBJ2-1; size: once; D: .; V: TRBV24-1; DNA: TGTGCCACCAGTAGGCGATGGGCCCACAATGAGCAGTTCTTC; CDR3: CATSRRWAHNEQFF
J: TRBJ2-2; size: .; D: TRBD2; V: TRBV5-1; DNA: TGCGCCAGCAGCTTCACTAGCGGGGGCTTCACCGGGGAGCTGTTTTTT; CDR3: CASSFTSGGFTGELFF
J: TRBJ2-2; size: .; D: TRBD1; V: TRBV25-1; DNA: TGTGCCAGCAGTGGAGGGACAGGGATGAACACCGGGGAGCTGTTTTTT; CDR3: CASSGGTGMNTGELFF
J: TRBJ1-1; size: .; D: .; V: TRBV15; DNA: TGTGCCACCAGCAGAGATTACGGGAGAACTGAAGCTTTCTTT; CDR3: CATSRDYGRTEAFF
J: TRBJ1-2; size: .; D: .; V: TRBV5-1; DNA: TGCGCCAGCAGCCCCCGGGACCTAACTACTAGCTATGGCTACACCTTC; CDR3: CASSPRDLTTSYGYTF
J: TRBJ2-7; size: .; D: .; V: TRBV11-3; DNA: TGTGCCAGCAGCAAGCGCTCCTACGAGCAGTACTTC; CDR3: CASSKRSYEQYF
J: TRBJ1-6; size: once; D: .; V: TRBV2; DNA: TGTGCCAGCAGCCTAACGGACAGTTTCAATTCACCCCTCCACTTT; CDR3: CASSLTDSFNSPLHF
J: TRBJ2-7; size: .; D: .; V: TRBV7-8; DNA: TGTGCCAGCAGCTTAGACCGGGCTCCCGAGCAGTACTTC; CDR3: CASSLDRAPEQYF
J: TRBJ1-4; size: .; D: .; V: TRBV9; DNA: TGTGCCAGCAGCAAGGGGGTAGGCAATAACGGTGAAAAACTGTTTTTT; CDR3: CASSKGVGNNGEKLFF
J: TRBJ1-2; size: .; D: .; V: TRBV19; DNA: TGTGCCAGTACCCCCGGCAGGCTAGTGAGGTTTACGGGCTACACCTTC; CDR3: CASTPGRLVRFTGYTF
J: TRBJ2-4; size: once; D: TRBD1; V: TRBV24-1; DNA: TGTGCCACCAGTGAACCCGCTGGACAGGGGGCGGACATTCAGTACTTC; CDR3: CATSEPAGQGADIQYF
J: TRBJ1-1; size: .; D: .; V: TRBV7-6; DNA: TGTGCCAGCAGCAGACAACTCTACACTGAAGCTTTCTTT; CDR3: CASSRQLYTEAFF
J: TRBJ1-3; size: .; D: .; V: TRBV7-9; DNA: TGTGCCAGCAGTTCTTTCGAAACGGGAAACACCATATATTTT; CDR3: CASSSFETGNTIYF
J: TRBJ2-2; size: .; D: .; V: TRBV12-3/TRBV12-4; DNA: TGTGCCAGCAGACCCCGACAGACCGGGGAGCTGTTTTTT; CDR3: CASRPRQTGELFF
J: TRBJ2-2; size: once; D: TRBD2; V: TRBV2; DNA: TGTGCCAGCAGTCGAGACGGACTAGCGGGAGGGGGGAACACCGGGGAGCTGTTTTTT; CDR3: CASSRDGLAGGGNTGELFF
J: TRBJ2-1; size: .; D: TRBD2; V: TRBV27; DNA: TGTGCCAGCAGTCCTACCGTTTTTTCTAGCGGGACCAACAATGAGCAGTTCTTC; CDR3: CASSPTVFSSGTNNEQFF
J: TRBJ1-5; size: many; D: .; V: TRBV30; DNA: TGTGCCTGGTCTCCAGGGTATAGCAATCAGCCCCAGCATTTT; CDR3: CAWSPGYSNQPQHF
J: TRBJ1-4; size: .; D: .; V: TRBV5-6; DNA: TGTGCCAGCAGCTTGTACAGCACTAATGAAAAACTGTTTTTT; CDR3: CASSLYSTNEKLFF
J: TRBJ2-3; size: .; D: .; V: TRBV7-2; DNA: TGTGCCAGCAGCGCCTATTCCGGCACAGATACGCAGTATTTT; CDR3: CASSAYSGTDTQYF
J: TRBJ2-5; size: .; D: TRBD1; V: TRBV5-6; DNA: TGTGCCAGCAGCTTGGCCGGGACAGGGGTCCAAGAGACCCAGTACTTC; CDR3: CASSLAGTGVQETQYF
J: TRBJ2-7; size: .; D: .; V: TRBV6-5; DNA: TGTGCCAGCAGTTACCCGGGAACCTACGAGCAGTACTTC; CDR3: CASSYPGTYEQYF
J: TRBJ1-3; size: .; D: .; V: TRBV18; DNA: TGTGCCAGCTCACCCCGGATCATCTCTGGAAACACCATATATTTT; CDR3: CASSPRIISGNTIYF
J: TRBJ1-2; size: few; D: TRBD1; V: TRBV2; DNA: TGTGCCAGCATGACAGGGGGCGAATATGGCTATGGCTACACCTTC; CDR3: CASMTGGEYGYGYTF
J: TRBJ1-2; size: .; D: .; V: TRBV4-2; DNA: TGTGCCAGCAGCCAAGATCCCGGGGGGGGGCTAGGCTACACCTTC; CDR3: CASSQDPGGGLGYTF
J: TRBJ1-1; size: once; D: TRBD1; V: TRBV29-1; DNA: TGCAGCGCCCGCCCGACAGGGATATTGTACACTGAAGCTTTCTTT; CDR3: CSARPTGILYTEAFF
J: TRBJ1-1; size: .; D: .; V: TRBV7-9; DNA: TGTGCCAGCAGCTATGACAGGAACACTGAAGCTTTCTTT; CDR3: CASSYDRNTEAFF
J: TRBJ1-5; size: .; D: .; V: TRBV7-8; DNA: TGTGCCAGCAGCAATACCGACAGGCTACCGCCCAATCAGCCCCAGCATTTT; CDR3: CASSNTDRLPPNQPQHF
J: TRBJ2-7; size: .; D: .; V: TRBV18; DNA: TGTGCCAGCTCACCACTTATAGCTCCAAGTAACGAGCAGTACTTC; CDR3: CASSPLIAPSNEQYF
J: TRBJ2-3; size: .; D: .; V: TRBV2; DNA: TGTGCCAGCAAGTACGATTCGACAGATACGCAGTATTTT; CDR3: CASKYDSTDTQYF
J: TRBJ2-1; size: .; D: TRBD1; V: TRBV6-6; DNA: TGTGCCAGCAGTGACAGGGGGCCGTACAATGAGCAGTTCTTC; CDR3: CASSDRGPYNEQFF
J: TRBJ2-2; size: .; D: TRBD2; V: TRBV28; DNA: TGTGCCAGCGGGGGGGTGTCCACCGGGGAGCTGTTTTTT; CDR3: CASGGVSTGELFF
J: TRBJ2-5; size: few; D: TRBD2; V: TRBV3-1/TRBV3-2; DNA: TGTGCCAGCAGCCAAGAACCTAGCGGGGGGACCCAGTACTTC; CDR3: CASSQEPSGGTQYF
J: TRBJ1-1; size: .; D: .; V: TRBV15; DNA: TGTGCCACCAGCAGAGGGGGGGCGGGGAACACTGAAGCTTTCTTT; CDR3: CATSRGGAGNTEAFF
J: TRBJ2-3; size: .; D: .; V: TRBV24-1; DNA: TGTGCCACCAGTGCCCAATCCCCCGATACGCAGTATTTT; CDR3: CATSAQSPDTQYF
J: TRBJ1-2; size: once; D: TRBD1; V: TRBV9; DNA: TGTGCCAGCAGCCTAGCTGGACAGGGACTAGCGAACTATGGCTACACCTTC; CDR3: CASSLAGQGLANYGYTF
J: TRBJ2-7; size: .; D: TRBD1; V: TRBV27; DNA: TGTGCCAGCAGTTTGGGCAGGGGGCCCTACGAGCAGTACTTC; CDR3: CASSLGRGPYEQYF
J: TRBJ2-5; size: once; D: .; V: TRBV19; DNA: TGTGCCAGTAGTATAGTGGTGGGAGGCAACCAAGAGACCCAGTACTTC; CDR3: CASSIVVGGNQETQYF
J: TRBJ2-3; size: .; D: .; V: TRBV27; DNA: TGTGCCAGCAGTCCCAACCTGGGGGCCTCTAGCACAGATACGCAGTATTTT; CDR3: CASSPNLGASSTDTQYF
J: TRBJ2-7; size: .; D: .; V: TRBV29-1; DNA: TGCAGCACCTTAGCGGAGACTTACGAGCAGTACTTC; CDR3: CSTLAETYEQYF
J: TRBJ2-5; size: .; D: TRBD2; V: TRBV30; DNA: TGTGCCTGGAGTAATCTAGCGGGAGTTGAGACCCAGTACTTC; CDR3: CAWSNLAGVETQYF
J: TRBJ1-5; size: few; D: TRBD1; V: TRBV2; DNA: TGTGCCAGCAGTGAAACAGGGGTGGTTCAGCCCCAGCATTTT; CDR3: CASSETGVVQPQHF